This is a list of T cell receptor beta chains from one sample in a study of blood T cell repertoires in COVID-19. Generated by immunoSEQ multiplex PCR, the TCRdb table keeps only in-frame clones and is missing some. The sample holds 200,000 to 300,000 clones, 87% seen once. Sequenced material: PBMCs or T cells enriched from blood (not recorded which). The receptors derive from a woman aged 25 to 45 with acute COVID-19. Both conserved end residues are part of each CDR3. D genes are given only for firm matches. Only some rows state a clone size, as once, few, many or a class for expanded clones.

D gene: .
clone size: few
J gene: TRBJ1-6
V gene: TRBV14
CDR3 protein: CASSQEGADSSYNSPLHF
CDR3 DNA: TGTGCCAGCAGCCAAGAAGGGGCAGATAGCTCCTATAATTCACCCCTCCACTTT

D gene: .
clone size: .
J gene: TRBJ2-7
V gene: TRBV4-1
CDR3 protein: CASSRTVPLYEQYF
CDR3 DNA: TGCGCCAGCAGTCGGACAGTGCCCCTCTACGAGCAGTACTTC

D gene: .
clone size: .
J gene: TRBJ2-1
V gene: TRBV5-5
CDR3 protein: CASSLAVQENEQFF
CDR3 DNA: TGTGCCAGCAGCTTGGCTGTACAGGAAAATGAGCAGTTCTTC

D gene: TRBD1
clone size: .
J gene: TRBJ2-1
V gene: TRBV5-5
CDR3 protein: CASSPPGQIHNEQFF
CDR3 DNA: TGTGCCAGCAGCCCTCCGGGACAGATACACAATGAGCAGTTCTTC

D gene: TRBD1
clone size: .
J gene: TRBJ1-1
V gene: TRBV9
CDR3 protein: CASGGQGANTEAFF
CDR3 DNA: TGTGCCAGCGGAGGACAGGGGGCGAACACTGAAGCTTTCTTT

D gene: .
clone size: .
J gene: TRBJ2-1
V gene: TRBV18
CDR3 protein: CASSPLTRGSNEQFF
CDR3 DNA: TGTGCCAGCTCACCATTAACCCGAGGGTCCAATGAGCAGTTCTTC

D gene: .
clone size: .
J gene: TRBJ1-3
V gene: TRBV7-9
CDR3 protein: CASSSRFQGQSENTIYF
CDR3 DNA: TGTGCCAGCAGCTCGCGATTCCAGGGGCAGAGTGAAAACACCATATATTTT

D gene: .
clone size: .
J gene: TRBJ2-2
V gene: TRBV5-8
CDR3 protein: CASSLDAVNTGELFF
CDR3 DNA: TGTGCCAGCAGCTTGGACGCGGTTAACACCGGGGAGCTGTTTTTT

D gene: .
clone size: .
J gene: TRBJ2-3
V gene: TRBV3-1/TRBV3-2
CDR3 protein: CASSQVNGDTQYF
CDR3 DNA: TGTGCCAGCAGCCAAGTTAACGGGGATACGCAGTATTTT

D gene: .
clone size: .
J gene: TRBJ2-1
V gene: TRBV12-3/TRBV12-4
CDR3 protein: CASSLSGDEQFF
CDR3 DNA: TGTGCCAGCAGTTTAAGCGGCGATGAGCAGTTCTTC

D gene: .
clone size: .
J gene: TRBJ2-2
V gene: TRBV5-1
CDR3 protein: CASSPRQNPNTGELFF
CDR3 DNA: TGCGCCAGCAGCCCCCGACAGAATCCGAACACCGGGGAGCTGTTTTTT

D gene: .
clone size: .
J gene: TRBJ2-7
V gene: TRBV5-1
CDR3 protein: CASSLVGRGDEQYF
CDR3 DNA: TGCGCCAGCAGCTTGGTAGGACGGGGTGACGAGCAGTACTTC

D gene: TRBD1
clone size: .
J gene: TRBJ1-1
V gene: TRBV10-3
CDR3 protein: CAISGSDRGNTEAFF
CDR3 DNA: TGTGCCATCAGTGGGTCGGACAGGGGGAACACTGAAGCTTTCTTT

D gene: .
clone size: .
J gene: TRBJ1-5
V gene: TRBV6-5
CDR3 protein: CASRSRPNSNQPQHF
CDR3 DNA: TGTGCCAGCAGGAGCAGGCCAAATAGCAATCAGCCCCAGCATTTT

D gene: TRBD1
clone size: .
J gene: TRBJ1-3
V gene: TRBV9
CDR3 protein: CASSAGQGLAGNTIYF
CDR3 DNA: TGTGCCAGCAGCGCAGGACAGGGGCTTGCGGGAAACACCATATATTTT

D gene: .
clone size: .
J gene: TRBJ1-1
V gene: TRBV7-9
CDR3 protein: CASSLIGARGNTEAFF
CDR3 DNA: TGTGCCAGCAGCTTAATAGGGGCCAGGGGGAACACTGAAGCTTTCTTT

D gene: .
clone size: .
J gene: TRBJ2-5
V gene: TRBV5-4
CDR3 protein: CASSLAEAGWQETQYF
CDR3 DNA: TGTGCCAGCAGCTTGGCCGAGGCGGGGTGGCAAGAGACCCAGTACTTC

D gene: .
clone size: .
J gene: TRBJ1-1
V gene: TRBV29-1
CDR3 protein: CSVEGQPRGEAFF
CDR3 DNA: TGCAGCGTTGAAGGACAGCCCAGGGGTGAAGCTTTCTTT

D gene: .
clone size: .
J gene: TRBJ2-1
V gene: TRBV5-8
CDR3 protein: CASSLAGGRFPDEQFF
CDR3 DNA: TGTGCCAGCAGCTTGGCCGGGGGGCGCTTTCCTGATGAGCAGTTCTTC

D gene: TRBD2
clone size: .
J gene: TRBJ2-3
V gene: TRBV6-2/TRBV6-3
CDR3 protein: CASSKPSGGTDTQYF
CDR3 DNA: TGTGCCAGCAGTAAACCTAGCGGGGGCACAGATACGCAGTATTTT

D gene: TRBD1
clone size: .
J gene: TRBJ1-4
V gene: TRBV7-8
CDR3 protein: CASSLQGAKEKLFF
CDR3 DNA: TGTGCCAGCAGCTTACAGGGGGCTAAGGAAAAACTGTTTTTT

D gene: .
clone size: .
J gene: TRBJ1-2
V gene: TRBV27
CDR3 protein: CASSLEGEGYGYTF
CDR3 DNA: TGTGCCAGCAGTTTGGAGGGGGAGGGCTATGGCTACACCTTC

D gene: TRBD1
clone size: .
J gene: TRBJ2-2
V gene: TRBV10-3
CDR3 protein: CAISRQGAGELFF
CDR3 DNA: TGTGCCATCAGTCGACAGGGGGCCGGGGAGCTGTTTTTT

D gene: .
clone size: .
J gene: TRBJ1-4
V gene: TRBV18
CDR3 protein: CASSYQYPNREEKLFF
CDR3 DNA: TGTGCCAGCTCATACCAGTATCCGAATCGGGAGGAAAAACTGTTTTTT

D gene: .
clone size: .
J gene: TRBJ1-5
V gene: TRBV30
CDR3 protein: CAWSVNSLNQPQHF
CDR3 DNA: TGTGCCTGGAGTGTGAACAGTTTGAATCAGCCCCAGCATTTT

D gene: TRBD1
clone size: .
J gene: TRBJ1-2
V gene: TRBV5-4
CDR3 protein: CASTRAGGIGYTF
CDR3 DNA: TGTGCCAGCACCCGAGCAGGGGGTATTGGCTACACCTTC

D gene: TRBD1
clone size: once
J gene: TRBJ1-4
V gene: TRBV27
CDR3 protein: CASSRTGATNEKLFF
CDR3 DNA: TGTGCCAGCAGCCGGACAGGGGCAACTAATGAAAAACTGTTTTTT

D gene: TRBD1
clone size: .
J gene: TRBJ1-5
V gene: TRBV11-2
CDR3 protein: CASSINGQVNQPQHF
CDR3 DNA: TGTGCCAGCAGCATAAATGGACAGGTCAATCAGCCCCAGCATTTT

D gene: TRBD1
clone size: .
J gene: TRBJ1-3
V gene: TRBV3-1/TRBV3-2
CDR3 protein: CASSRQGSGNTIYF
CDR3 DNA: TGTGCCAGCAGCCGACAGGGGTCCGGAAACACCATATATTTT

D gene: TRBD1
clone size: .
J gene: TRBJ1-2
V gene: TRBV6-5
CDR3 protein: CASSYSTGNYGYTF
CDR3 DNA: TGTGCCAGCAGTTACTCGACAGGGAACTATGGCTACACCTTC

D gene: TRBD1
clone size: .
J gene: TRBJ1-4
V gene: TRBV7-9
CDR3 protein: CASSSGQEEKLFF
CDR3 DNA: TGTGCCAGCAGCTCCGGACAGGAGGAAAAACTGTTTTTT

D gene: .
clone size: .
J gene: TRBJ1-3
V gene: TRBV2
CDR3 protein: CASRTGLSGNTIYF
CDR3 DNA: TGTGCCAGCAGAACAGGGCTCTCTGGAAACACCATATATTTT

D gene: .
clone size: few
J gene: TRBJ1-6
V gene: TRBV6-2/TRBV6-3
CDR3 protein: CASSRDTDNSPLHF
CDR3 DNA: TGTGCCAGCAGCCGGGACACCGATAATTCACCCCTCCACTTT

D gene: TRBD1
clone size: .
J gene: TRBJ1-2
V gene: TRBV3-1/TRBV3-2
CDR3 protein: CASSQKVTGDYGYTF
CDR3 DNA: TGTGCCAGCAGCCAAAAGGTGACAGGGGACTATGGCTACACCTTC

D gene: TRBD1
clone size: .
J gene: TRBJ1-2
V gene: TRBV7-9
CDR3 protein: CASSPLGTGGYPYGYTF
CDR3 DNA: TGTGCCAGCAGCCCGCTAGGGACAGGGGGCTATCCTTATGGCTACACCTTC

D gene: .
clone size: .
J gene: TRBJ1-3
V gene: TRBV7-2
CDR3 protein: CASSQPTPDSNFGNTIYF
CDR3 DNA: TGTGCCAGCAGCCAACCCACCCCGGACAGTAACTTTGGAAACACCATATATTTT

D gene: .
clone size: .
J gene: TRBJ2-7
V gene: TRBV12-3/TRBV12-4
CDR3 protein: CASSQDYEQYF
CDR3 DNA: TGTGCCAGCAGCCAGGACTACGAGCAGTACTTC

D gene: TRBD1
clone size: .
J gene: TRBJ1-5
V gene: TRBV5-1
CDR3 protein: CASSLGDRYQPQHF
CDR3 DNA: TGCGCCAGCAGCTTGGGGGACAGATATCAGCCCCAGCATTTT

D gene: .
clone size: .
J gene: TRBJ1-1
V gene: TRBV30
CDR3 protein: CAWFPGLLWDTEAFF
CDR3 DNA: TGTGCCTGGTTTCCGGGACTTCTATGGGACACTGAAGCTTTCTTT

D gene: .
clone size: once
J gene: TRBJ2-5
V gene: TRBV5-1
CDR3 protein: CASSSPTGLEETQYF
CDR3 DNA: TGCGCCAGCAGCTCTCCCACGGGGTTGGAGGAGACCCAGTACTTC

D gene: .
clone size: .
J gene: TRBJ2-3
V gene: TRBV24-1
CDR3 protein: CATSDPGDTQYF
CDR3 DNA: TGTGCCACCAGTGACCCCGGGGATACGCAGTATTTT

D gene: .
clone size: .
J gene: TRBJ1-6
V gene: TRBV18
CDR3 protein: CASSPLSGISYNSPLHF
CDR3 DNA: TGTGCCAGCTCACCACTTTCAGGGATCTCCTATAATTCACCCCTCCACTTT

D gene: .
clone size: .
J gene: TRBJ1-2
V gene: TRBV7-8
CDR3 protein: CASSLAPSRVADGYTF
CDR3 DNA: TGTGCCAGCAGCTTAGCGCCAAGCAGGGTTGCAGATGGCTACACCTTC

D gene: .
clone size: .
J gene: TRBJ1-1
V gene: TRBV7-9
CDR3 protein: CASSLVGAGADTEAFF
CDR3 DNA: TGTGCCAGCAGCTTAGTAGGTGCGGGGGCAGACACTGAAGCTTTCTTT

D gene: .
clone size: .
J gene: TRBJ1-6
V gene: TRBV7-2
CDR3 protein: CASSSNNSPLHF
CDR3 DNA: TGTGCCAGCAGCTCCAATAATTCACCCCTCCACTTT

D gene: .
clone size: .
J gene: TRBJ2-1
V gene: TRBV6-2/TRBV6-3
CDR3 protein: CASRPRLSYNEQFF
CDR3 DNA: TGTGCCAGCCGCCCCCGGTTGTCCTACAATGAGCAGTTCTTC

D gene: .
clone size: .
J gene: TRBJ1-1
V gene: TRBV5-1
CDR3 protein: CASRLGLVRATEAFF
CDR3 DNA: TGCGCCAGCAGACTAGGGCTTGTGAGGGCCACTGAAGCTTTCTTT